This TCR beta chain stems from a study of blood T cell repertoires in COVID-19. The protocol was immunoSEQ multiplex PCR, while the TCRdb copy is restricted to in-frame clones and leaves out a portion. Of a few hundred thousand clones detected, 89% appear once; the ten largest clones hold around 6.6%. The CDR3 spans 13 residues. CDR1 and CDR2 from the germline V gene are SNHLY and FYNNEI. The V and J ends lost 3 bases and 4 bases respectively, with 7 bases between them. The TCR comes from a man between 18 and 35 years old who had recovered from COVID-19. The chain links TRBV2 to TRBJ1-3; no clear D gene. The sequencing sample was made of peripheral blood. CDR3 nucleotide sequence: TGTGCCAGCAGTGAGGGCACAGGAAACACCATATATTTT. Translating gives CASSEGTGNTIYF.